A selection of T cell receptor beta chains follows, all from one sample in a study of T cells in Graves' hyperthyroidism and ophthalmopathy. TCRdb re-called the multiplex PCR reads through MiXCR, storing one row per CDR3 protein. The profile covers nearly 750,000 distinct CDR3 sequences, with 35% appearing a single time and roughly 30% taken by the ten largest. The sequencing input was blood. Receptors originate from a woman aged 40-49 years with Graves' hyperthyroidism. Both conserved end residues are part of each CDR3. Fields, in order: clone size, CDR3 length, V gene, J gene, D gene, CDR3 protein, CDR3 DNA. D genes are given only for firm matches. Only some rows state a clone size, as once, few, many or a class for expanded clones.

>-|17|TRBV5-1|TRBJ1-6|-
CASSSVGTDSYNSPLHF
TGCGCCAGCAGCTCAGTCGGGACCGACTCCTATAATTCACCCCTCCACTTT
>few|16|TRBV4-3|TRBJ1-1|TRBD1
CASSPGTGLLNTEAFF
TGCGCCAGCAGCCCGGGGACAGGTCTATTGAACACTGAAGCTTTCTTT
>-|13|TRBV20-1|TRBJ1-1|-
CSAGQGPNTEAFF
TGCAGTGCTGGGCAGGGGCCGAACACTGAAGCTTTCTTT
>-|12|TRBV4-3|TRBJ2-7|TRBD2
CASSWGGNEQYF
TGCGCCAGCAGCTGGGGGGGAAACGAGCAGTACTTC
>-|13|TRBV7-9|TRBJ1-3|-
CASSLSSGNTMYF
TGTGCTAGCAGCCTCAGCTCTGGAAACACCATGTATTTT
>-|14|TRBV4-3|TRBJ2-7|-
CASSPVVGGSEQYF
TGCGCCAGCAGTCCCGTTGTAGGGGGTTCCGAGCAGTACTTC
>-|15|TRBV19|TRBJ1-2|-
CASSIGGKGSYGYTF
TGTGCCAGTAGTATAGGAGGGAAGGGCAGTTATGGCTACACCTTC
>many|14|TRBV7-9|TRBJ2-7|-
CASSLEQGSYEQYF
TGTGCCAGCAGCTTAGAACAGGGATCCTACGAGCAGTACTTC
>few|14|TRBV19|TRBJ2-2|-
CASTRGVNTGELFF
TGTGCCAGTACGAGGGGGGTGAACACCGGGGAGCTGTTTTTT
>-|13|TRBV7-2|TRBJ2-2|TRBD2
CASSAGTSGELFF
TGTGCCAGCAGCGCAGGGACTAGCGGGGAGCTGTTTTTT
>many|15|TRBV20-1|TRBJ1-1|-
CSARDRQRENTEAFF
TGCAGTGCTAGAGATCGACAGCGCGAGAACACTGAAGCTTTCTTT
>-|14|TRBV6-5|TRBJ1-2|-
CASSYGTTNYGYTF
TGTGCCAGCAGTTACGGAACGACTAACTATGGCTACACCTTC
>-|15|TRBV12-3/TRBV12-4|TRBJ1-5|TRBD1
CASSSDRVKGQPQHF
TGTGCCAGCAGTTCCGACAGGGTAAAGGGTCAGCCCCAGCATTTT
>-|15|TRBV6-1|TRBJ2-1|-
CASGNWGNGHNEQFF
TGTGCCAGCGGCAATTGGGGGAATGGACACAATGAGCAGTTCTTC
>once|14|TRBV7-2|TRBJ2-1|TRBD1
CASTNPGQGREQFF
TGTGCCAGCACCAACCCCGGACAGGGACGTGAGCAGTTCTTC
>-|16|TRBV7-2|TRBJ2-7|TRBD2
CASSLATSGSNHEQYF
TGTGCCAGCAGCTTAGCGACTAGCGGGAGTAACCACGAGCAGTACTTC